This TCR beta chain was found in a study of cytomegalovirus exposure and HLA in healthy donors. Findings of the study overall: A later analysis showed that HLA-associated TCR beta chains had undergone more clonal expansion than equally common others. The study put 160 or so TCR beta chains on its list as cytomegalovirus-associated. Cytomegalovirus status was reportedly diagnosed by the classifier with high sensitivity and specificity. Researchers reported in a later analysis that a missense DCLRE1C variant was tied to TCR beta V- and J-gene trimming.

Trimming pared 2 bases from V and 2 bases from J, leaving 10 bases between. There are 14 residues in the CDR3. The germline V gene has CDR1 MDHEN and CDR2 SYDVKM. PCR amplification relied on 60 Vbeta primers (plus 13 Jbeta primers). Assay used: immunoSEQ multiplex PCR; TCRdb lists only in-frame clones, some missing. The sample has roughly 100,000 clones, about three quarters seen once; the top ten hold over 12%. With regard to this clone: Its specificity is unknown.

The material sequenced was PBMCs. J is TRBJ2-7 and V is TRBV28; perhaps TRBD1 as D (5 bases). This clonotype was sampled from a woman between 45 and 65 years old in good health and CMV-seropositive. The CDR3 DNA reads TGTGCCAGCAGTTTAGGTTTCAGGGCCTACGAGCAGTACTTC. Its protein is CASSLGFRAYEQYF.